This T cell receptor (beta chain) was sequenced for a study of blood T cell repertoires in COVID-19. CDR1 is SEHNR, CDR2 FQNEAQ, per germline (reference sequence). The CDR3 has 17 amino acids. The junction had 12 bases not matched to a gene; V was cut back by 2 bases and J by 7 bases. The table came from immunoSEQ multiplex PCR; TCRdb's copy has only in-frame clones and leaves some out. The table records about 480,000 clones, 85% to 90% of them present only once. Participant age was roughly 18 to 90 years, and participants resided in approximately 25 US areas. The sequenced sample consisted of PBMCs or T cells enriched from blood (not recorded which). The receptor was isolated from a woman between 40 and 50 years old who had recovered from COVID-19. The rearrangement uses TRBV7-9 and TRBJ2-1, with 9 bases fitting TRBD2. DNA for the CDR3: TGTGCCAGCAGCTTAATATTGTGGGCTAGCGGGATGAATGAGCAGTTCTTC. It yields the protein CASSLILWASGMNEQFF.